This paragraph reports one T cell receptor beta chain. Under the authors' procedure: It was from reference gene primer amplification that nucleated cell counts were estimated. The method was immunoSEQ multiplex PCR; TCRdb's version includes in-frame clones alone and lacks a portion of them. V, J and clone size derive from that table, while D and trimming were established from the DNA sequence. The data show approximately 120,000 clones, 75% to 90% seen once. This record comes from a study of blood T cell repertoires in COVID-19. As for the study in general: Nucleic acid was either cDNA or gDNA, and it came from T cells, B-cell-depleted T cells, or PBMCs.

This CDR3 comprises 13 residues. Germline-derived CDR1 and CDR2 are MNHEY and SVGAGI. V lost 10 bases and J 1 base, leaving 13 bases between the germline ends. The TCR originated in a woman between 50 and 59 years old with acute or convalescent COVID-19. The V and J genes are TRBV6-5 and TRBJ1-1, with TRBD1 as a possible D gene (5 bases). The sample comprised peripheral blood. The CDR3 sequence is CATRGEGNTEAFF. The DNA of the CDR3 is TGTGCCACACGGGGGGAGGGGAACACTGAAGCTTTCTTT.